These T cell receptor beta chains were read from a single sample in a study of cytomegalovirus exposure and HLA in healthy donors. The method was immunoSEQ multiplex PCR; TCRdb's version includes in-frame clones alone and lacks a portion of them. This sample has about 150,000 clones; about 85% occur once, and the top ten carry more than 2%. Sequencing was performed on PBMCs. The receptors here all came from a boy aged 2 to 9 in good health and CMV-seronegative. Each CDR3 is given with its conserved first and last residue. The D gene is left open where the match is weak. Clone size is not always given. Where it is, it says once, few, many or a class for expanded clones.

V gene,clone size,J gene,D gene,CDR3 protein,CDR3 DNA
TRBV13,.,TRBJ1-5,.,CASSPGPDQPQHF,TGTGCCAGCAGCCCCGGTCCGGATCAGCCCCAGCATTTT
TRBV5-5,once,TRBJ2-7,.,CASSPAMRKQPYEQYF,TGTGCCAGCAGCCCTGCGATGCGAAAGCAACCATACGAGCAGTACTTC
TRBV28,.,TRBJ2-6,TRBD1,CASRPQRDRGTGANVLTF,TGTGCCAGCAGACCGCAACGGGACAGGGGAACTGGGGCCAACGTCCTGACTTTC
TRBV29-1,.,TRBJ2-7,.,CSVPTGSLYEQYF,TGCAGCGTTCCTACAGGGTCGTTGTACGAGCAGTACTTC
TRBV19,.,TRBJ2-3,TRBD2,CASSITSGGTDTQYF,TGTGCCAGTAGTATAACTAGCGGGGGCACAGATACGCAGTATTTT
TRBV5-1,.,TRBJ1-2,TRBD1,CASSVFTETGFYGYTF,TGCGCCAGCAGCGTATTTACCGAGACAGGGTTCTATGGCTACACCTTC
TRBV11-3,.,TRBJ2-7,.,CASSSDSSYEQYF,TGTGCCAGCAGCTCCGACAGCTCCTACGAGCAGTACTTC
TRBV7-2,.,TRBJ1-4,.,CASSPRGTTNEKLFF,TGTGCCAGCAGTCCAAGGGGTACAACTAATGAAAAACTGTTTTTT
TRBV6-1,.,TRBJ2-3,.,CASSPGDGTDTQYF,TGTGCCAGCAGCCCGGGTGACGGCACAGATACGCAGTATTTT
TRBV11-2,once,TRBJ2-1,.,CASSVFGVGLSSYNEQFF,TGTGCCAGCAGCGTCTTCGGGGTGGGCCTCTCCTCCTACAATGAGCAGTTCTTC
TRBV11-2,few,TRBJ1-1,TRBD1,CASSATGEQGLNTEAFF,TGTGCCAGCAGCGCAACAGGGGAGCAAGGGCTGAACACTGAAGCTTTCTTT
TRBV6-5,.,TRBJ2-3,TRBD2,CASSFSGGSTDTQYF,TGTGCCAGCAGTTTTAGCGGGGGAAGCACAGATACGCAGTATTTT
TRBV14,.,TRBJ2-7,TRBD2,CASSQDRRLAEYEQYF,TGTGCCAGCAGCCAAGATAGGCGGCTAGCGGAATACGAGCAGTACTTC
TRBV5-4,once,TRBJ2-2,TRBD1,CASSLGQGRRPGELFF,TGTGCCAGCAGCCTAGGACAGGGGAGGAGACCCGGGGAGCTGTTTTTT
TRBV18,once,TRBJ1-2,TRBD1,CASSPNYGQVHGYTF,TGTGCCAGCTCACCAAACTACGGACAGGTCCATGGCTACACCTTC
TRBV5-4,.,TRBJ2-1,TRBD2,CASSPGRGGRGGEQFF,TGTGCCAGCAGCCCGGGACGGGGGGGCCGCGGGGGTGAGCAGTTCTTC